Below, 12 T cell receptor beta chains from the same sample are listed, as sequenced in a study of shared clonotypes between healthy human individuals. Generated by immunoSEQ multiplex PCR, the TCRdb table keeps only in-frame clones and is missing some. This repertoire shows some 2.4 million clones, 90% to 95% found once; its top ten account for about 0.39%. The specimen was naive CD4+ T cells from PBMCs. Subset meaning: CD45RA+ positively selected. These receptors were taken from a man between 18 and 29 years old in good health. Some clones in this sample may be carry-over from other donors' samples.

This clone has a single count. The chain uses TRBV6-4 and TRBJ2-3; 16 bases agree with TRBD2. The CDR3 length is 18 residues. The germline V gene encodes CDR1 MRHNA and CDR2 SNTAGT. After removal of 7 bases from V and 5 bases from J, the junction contained 12 bases not matched to a gene. As DNA, the CDR3 is TGTGCCAGCACGAACGGGACTAGCGGGAGGGGATGGGGAGATACGCAGTATTTT. Translation gives CASTNGTSGRGWGDTQYF.

As for this clone: Additional DNA sequences in this sample encode the identical CDR3. The chain uses TRBV18 and TRBJ2-5; no clear D. Germline V CDR1 and CDR2: KGHSH, LQKENI. With 1 base removed from V and 1 base from J, the gap between germline ends came to 4 bases. The CDR3 sequence is 13 residues long. This CDR3 is CASSPQGQETQYF. As DNA, the CDR3 is TGTGCCAGCTCACCACAGGGCCAAGAGACCCAGTACTTC.

This sequence joins TRBV6-5 and TRBJ2-1; tentative D call: TRBD1 (5 bases). V dropped 4 bases and J dropped 15 bases, with 16 bases sitting between them. This CDR3 region has 12 residues. Germline CDR1 is MNHEY and CDR2 is SVGAGI. The CDR3, as DNA: TGTGCCAGCAGTTCCCCCGTAGGACAAGTGTTCTTC. It encodes CASSSPVGQVFF.

This chain uses TRBV29-1 with TRBJ1-4; D not certain. CDR1 and CDR2 from the germline V gene are SQVTM and ANQGSEA. V was pared by 6 bases and J by 2 bases, with 10 bases between. The CDR3 spans 13 residues. The CDR3 reads CSVPMGTNEKLFF. CDR3 nucleotides: TGCAGCGTACCTATGGGGACTAATGAAAAACTGTTTTTT.

This chain links TRBV6-1 with TRBJ2-7; 9 bases line up with TRBD1. V shed 8 bases, J shed 3 bases, and the junction held 11 bases outside the gene matches. Looked up from germline, CDR1 is MNHNS and CDR2 is SASEGT. CDR3 length: 15 residues. The CDR3 nucleotides are TGTGCCAGCCGGACAGGGGAAGGGTTGGGCTACGAGCAGTACTTC. It translates to CASRTGEGLGYEQYF.

In regard to this clone: Other nucleotide sequences in the sample specify the same CDR3. This chain joins TRBV7-8 and TRBJ2-5; D not certain. Trimming pared 4 bases from V and 3 bases from J, leaving 3 bases between. CDR3 length: 11 residues. CDR1 is SGHVS and CDR2 is FQNEAQ in the germline V gene. Here the CDR3 DNA reads TGTGCCAGCAGCTCTAAAGAGACCCAGTACTTC. Its translation is CASSSKETQYF.

The chain joins TRBV15 to TRBJ2-7, with D maybe TRBD1 (7 bases). The CDR3 has 16 residues. Per the germline V gene, CDR1 is LNHNV and CDR2 is YYDKDF (reference sequence). Trimming left V 0 bases short and J 2 bases short, with 14 bases between. The CDR3 is CATSRDRQGGAYEQYF. CDR3 in DNA: TGTGCCACCAGCAGAGATCGGCAGGGGGGTGCCTACGAGCAGTACTTC.

This chain joins TRBV6-5 and TRBJ1-3; 7 bases align to TRBD1. This CDR3 region has 16 residues. Germline CDR1 is MNHEY and CDR2 is SVGAGI. V lost 2 bases to trimming and J lost 0 bases; unmatched junction nucleotides: 4. The CDR3 spells CASSYGGTASGNTIYF. CDR3 nucleotide sequence: TGTGCCAGCAGTTACGGGGGGACAGCCTCTGGAAACACCATATATTTT.

The gene calls are TRBV4-1 and TRBJ1-3; D might be TRBD1 (6 bases). The V gene's germline CDR1 is MGHRA and CDR2 YSYEKL. V was shortened by 4 bases and J by 0 bases, with 13 bases between the two germline ends. The CDR3 loop spans 16 amino acids. The CDR3 reads CASSPQGIDSGNTIYF. CDR3 coding DNA: TGCGCCAGCAGCCCGCAGGGGATAGACTCTGGAAACACCATATATTTT.

The sample holds one count of this clone. CDR3 nucleotides: TGTGCCACTCGAAAGACAGGGGGCGTCGAGACCCAGTACTTC. Amino acid sequence: CATRKTGGVETQYF. The chain has TRBV28 and TRBJ2-5; 10 bases match TRBD1. This CDR3 has 14 residues. Germline CDR1 is MDHEN and CDR2 is SYDVKM. V was clipped by 10 bases and J by 5 bases; unmatched bases: 10. Supplemented by reference TRBV28 and TRBJ2-5, the full variable domain reads DVKVTQSSRYLVKRTGEKVFLECVQDMDHENMFWYRQDPGLGLRLIYFSYDVKMKEKGDIPEGYSVSREKKERFSLILESASTNQTSMYLCATRKTGGVETQYFGPGTRLLVL.

The V call is TRBV6-5, the J call TRBJ1-3; D not resolved. The V end was cut by 5 bases, the J end by 0 bases, with 11 bases between. The CDR3 extends over 15 amino acids. Per the germline V gene, CDR1 is MNHEY and CDR2 is SVGAGI. DNA of the CDR3: TGTGCCAGCAGTCGAACCAGGCCCTCTGGAAACACCATATATTTT. This translates into CASSRTRPSGNTIYF.

Only one count was recorded for this clone. V is TRBV10-3 and J is TRBJ1-1, with 7 nucleotides matching TRBD1. CDR1 and CDR2 from the germline V gene are ENHRY and SYGVKD. The CDR3 has 14 amino acids. Trimming at V came to 6 bases and at J to 1 base, leaving 5 bases not matched to a gene. The DNA of the CDR3 is TGTGCCATCAGCCGGGACAGACAGAACACTGAAGCTTTCTTT. Translated, it gives CAISRDRQNTEAFF.